The rows below give T cell receptor beta chains drawn from one sample of a study of blood T cell repertoires in COVID-19. Sequencing was performed with immunoSEQ multiplex PCR; in TCRdb, only in-frame clones are kept and a portion is missing. The data contain roughly 73,000 clones, approximately 80% of them singletons. Sequences were obtained from peripheral blood. The receptors derive from a woman in her seventies with acute or convalescent COVID-19. The CDR3 runs from the conserved cysteine through the conserved F or W. D genes are given only for firm matches. The size of a clone is reported for some rows only, either as once, few or many, or as a class for expanded clones.

v_call	j_call	d_call	clone_size	cdr3_nt	cdr3_aa
TRBV29-1	TRBJ2-2	.	.	TGCAGCGTTGGTCCCTCGACCGGGGAGCTGTTTTTT	CSVGPSTGELFF
TRBV7-6	TRBJ2-1	TRBD2	.	TGTGCCAGCAGCTTGGAGACTAGCGGGGGATACAATGAGCAGTTCTTC	CASSLETSGGYNEQFF
TRBV11-3	TRBJ2-1	TRBD2	.	TGTGCCAGCAGCTTAGTAGCGGGGGCCAATGAGCAGTTCTTC	CASSLVAGANEQFF
TRBV27	TRBJ1-2	.	.	TGTGCCTCTCGGGGGAAATCTAACTATGGCTACACCTTC	CASRGKSNYGYTF
TRBV3-1/TRBV3-2	TRBJ2-7	TRBD1	once	TGTGCCAGCAGCCACCCGGGACAGGGGTTTTACGAGCAGTACTTC	CASSHPGQGFYEQYF
TRBV5-1	TRBJ1-3	.	.	TGCGCCAGCAAACTCATCCCCGGGTTCTCTGGAAACACCATATATTTT	CASKLIPGFSGNTIYF
TRBV6-5	TRBJ2-7	.	.	TGTGCCAGCAGTTCTCTCGGACAGTACTACGAGCAGTACTTC	CASSSLGQYYEQYF
TRBV6-2/TRBV6-3	TRBJ2-1	TRBD2	.	TGTGCCAGCAGTCGCTTCGCCGGGAGGGGGTATGAGCAGTTCTTC	CASSRFAGRGYEQFF
TRBV28	TRBJ2-5	TRBD2	.	TGTGCCAGCAGTCCCACCCGGACTAGTGTGGGGGAGACCCAGTACTTC	CASSPTRTSVGETQYF
TRBV11-2	TRBJ2-5	.	.	TGTGCCAGCAGCTTAGTAGAGACTCTAGGTGCGGAGACCCAGTACTTC	CASSLVETLGAETQYF